Shown below are 3 T cell receptor beta chains from a single sample sequenced in a study of T-cell reconstitution after alpha-beta-depleted transplantation in children. The TCRbeta library incorporated unique molecular identifiers. Each CDR3 protein gets one entry after TCRdb re-called the PCR reads with MiXCR. Of 90,000 to 100,000 distinct CDR3 sequences listed, less than 25% were seen once; the top ten hold 20% to 25%. Sample: PBMCs, taken before TCRalphabeta/CD19-depleted stem cell transplant. These receptor sequences come from a boy aged 2 to 9 with acute lymphoblastic leukemia, due to receive a stem cell transplant.

A few counts support this clonotype. This chain joins TRBV5-5 and TRBJ2-1, with 9 bases matching TRBD2. Germline V gives CDR1 SGHKS, CDR2 YYEKEE (reference sequence). The CDR3 is 15 amino acids. V lost 1 base and J lost 6; bases outside the gene matches: 5. The CDR3, as DNA: TGTGCCAGCAGCTTGTGGGCGGGAGGGGGCAATGAGCAGTTCTTC. Translated, it gives CASSLWAGGGNEQFF. Variable domain in full (rest from reference TRBV5-5 and TRBJ2-1): DAGVTQSPTHLIKTRGQQVTLRCSPISGHKSVSWYQQVLGQGPQFIFQYYEKEERGRGNFPDRFSARQFPNYSSELNVNALLLGDSALYLCASSLWAGGGNEQFFGPGTRLTVL.

This chain joins TRBV6-2 or TRBV6-3 and TRBJ2-3; perhaps TRBD2 as D (5 bases). This CDR3 is built from 15 residues. V was shortened by 4 bases and J by 4 bases, with 15 bases between the two germline ends. Germline V gives CDR1 MNHEY, CDR2 SVGEGT. The CDR3 region has the DNA TGTGCCAGCAGTTTCCCCCGGCTAGCTCCAGATACGCAGTATTTT. It codes for CASSFPRLAPDTQYF.

The CDR3 spells CASSLWGPPGYF. The CDR3 region has the DNA TGTGCCAGCAGTTTATGGGGCCCTCCAGGGTATTTT. The chain couples TRBV28 to TRBJ2-3; D remains ambiguous. Germline lookup yields CDR1 MDHEN and CDR2 SYDVKM. Trimming removed 0 bases at V and 14 bases at J, with 12 bases between. The CDR3 length is 12 residues.